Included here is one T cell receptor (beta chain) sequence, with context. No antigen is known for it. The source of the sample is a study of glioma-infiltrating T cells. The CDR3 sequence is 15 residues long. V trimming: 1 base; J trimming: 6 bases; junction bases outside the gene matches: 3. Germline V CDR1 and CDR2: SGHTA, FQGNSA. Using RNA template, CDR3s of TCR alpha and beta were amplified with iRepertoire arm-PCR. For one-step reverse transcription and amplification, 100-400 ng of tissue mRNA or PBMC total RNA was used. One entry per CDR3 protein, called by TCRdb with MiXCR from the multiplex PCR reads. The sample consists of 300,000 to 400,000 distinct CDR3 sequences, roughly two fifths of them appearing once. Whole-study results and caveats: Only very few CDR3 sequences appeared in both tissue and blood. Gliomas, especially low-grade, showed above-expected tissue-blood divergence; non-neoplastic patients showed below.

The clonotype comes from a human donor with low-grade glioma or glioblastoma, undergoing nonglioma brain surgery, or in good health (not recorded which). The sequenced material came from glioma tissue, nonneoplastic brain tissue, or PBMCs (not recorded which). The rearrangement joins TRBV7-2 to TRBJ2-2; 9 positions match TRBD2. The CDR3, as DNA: TGTGCCAGCAGCTTAGGTGGCGGGAGGGCCGGGGAGCTGTTTTTT. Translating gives CASSLGGGRAGELFF.